The sequence of this T cell receptor (beta chain) was determined in a study of T cell clusters in autoimmune cytopenias. There are 13 residues in the CDR3. The germline V gene has CDR1 MNHNY and CDR2 SVGAGI (reference sequence). TRB was amplified by touch-down multiplex PCR, primer pools A and B combined. TCRdb reprocessed the multiplex PCR reads, keeping one entry per CDR3 protein, no DNA. This sample carries roughly 10,000 distinct CDR3 sequences, with 33% going to the ten biggest clones. Approximately 36,000 genome equivalents of blood DNA were amplified for TRB. A further study also used this sample, focusing on T cell repertoires in aging, cancer and after chemotherapy. As reported in that work: Untreated cancer patients had significantly lower blood TCR diversity than age-matched healthy donors.

The chain employs TRBV6-6 and TRBJ2-7; there is no DNA to check the TCRdb D call of TRBD1. This receptor was identified in a human donor in good health. The sequencing sample was made of peripheral blood. The CDR3 protein is CASSAGASYEQYF.